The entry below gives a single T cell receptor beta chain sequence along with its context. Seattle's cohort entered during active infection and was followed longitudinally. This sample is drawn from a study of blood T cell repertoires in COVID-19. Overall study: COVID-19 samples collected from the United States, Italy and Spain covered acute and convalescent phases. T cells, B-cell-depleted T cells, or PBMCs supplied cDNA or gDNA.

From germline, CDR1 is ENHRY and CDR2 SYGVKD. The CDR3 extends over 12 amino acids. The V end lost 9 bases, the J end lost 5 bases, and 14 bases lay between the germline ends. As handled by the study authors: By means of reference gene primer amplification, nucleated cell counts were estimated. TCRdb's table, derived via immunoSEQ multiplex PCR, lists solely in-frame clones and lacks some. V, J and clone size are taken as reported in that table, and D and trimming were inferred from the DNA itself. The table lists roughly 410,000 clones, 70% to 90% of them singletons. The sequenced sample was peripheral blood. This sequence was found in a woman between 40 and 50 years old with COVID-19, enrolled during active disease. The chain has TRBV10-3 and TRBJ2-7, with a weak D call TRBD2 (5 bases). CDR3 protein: CAINSGAHEQYF. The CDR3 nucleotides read TGTGCCATAAACAGCGGTGCCCACGAGCAGTACTTC.